The clone carrying this T cell receptor beta chain appeared many times. The sample comes from a study of Graves' ophthalmopathy and Graves' hyperthyroidism. Amplified material comprised TCR beta CDR3 regions derived from RNA transcripts. RT-PCR with HTBI primers came first, then second-round multiplex PCR. TCRdb reprocessed the multiplex PCR reads via MiXCR and lists one record per CDR3 protein. The sample lists under 400,000 distinct CDR3 sequences, about a sixth occurring once. V lost 3 bases, J lost 0 bases, and 12 bases lay in between. The CDR3 consists of 14 residues. The V gene's germline CDR1 is GTSNPN and CDR2 SVGIG (reference sequence).

The sequenced sample was peripheral blood. The rearrangement joins TRBV30 to TRBJ2-7; tentatively, D is TRBD1 (5 bases). The clonotype comes from an adult man with Graves' ophthalmopathy. This chain's CDR3 is CAWRKRQYSYEQYF. DNA of the CDR3: TGTGCCTGGAGAAAAAGACAGTACTCCTACGAGCAGTACTTC.